Below, one T cell receptor (beta chain) is given with its context. This receptor's antigen is unknown. No much larger clone exists at a distance of one base, and base qualities are not known. These data belong to a study of cytomegalovirus exposure and HLA in healthy donors (dated by TCRdb to 2017 to 2019). For the study in its entirety: According to an earlier analysis of several hundred of the donors, some 170 million T cells yielded some 120 million unique TCR beta sequences and 276 Gb of sequence data. An early release that covered about 600 HLA-typed donors contained about 300 gigabases of sequencing data and 70 million to 100 million unique TCR sequences. Of the 300 to 500 genotyped donors, more than 75% were placed in the genetic ancestry cluster associated with self-reported Caucasian donors. The aim of the study was to test whether cataloging public T cell receptors could identify signatures of past pathogen exposure. The study profiled the T cell repertoires of some 610 subjects by immunosequencing and related them to cytomegalovirus serostatus. Besides the first cohort of roughly 640 subjects, a separate validation cohort made up of over 100 different subjects was used. High-throughput TCR immunosequencing, statistical association of individual TCRs with disease status, and machine learning were combined to predict cytomegalovirus infection status. To study patterns of TCR occurrence, a later analysis re-analyzed previously published TCR beta repertoires from just over 650 donors and added high-resolution HLA genotyping. Rather than drawing on any new phenotypic data, the later analysis identified candidate immune exposures from TCR beta sequences and the way those sequences occurred across donors. To decide whether each TCR beta V gene segment behaved as functional or pseudogenic, an earlier analysis of some 540 of the donors relied on high-throughput TCR beta sequencing. Donor age, sex, ethnicity and CMV serostatus were collected together with the repertoire data. Genome-wide SNP genotypes for about 55% of the 666 donors were used in a later genetic analysis, which treated that subset as a discovery cohort. Every discovery cohort repertoire had been produced on one sequencing platform. Class I and class II HLA loci were covered by the typing at four-digit resolution. The number of typed donors differed by locus: about 620-640 for A, B, C, DRB1 and DQB1; approximately 530 for DQA1; around 610 for DPA1; and 400 to 480 for DPB1. About five DR-DQ haplotypes were handled as single units for association and clustering, since linkage in the cohort was strong. Across under 500 genotyped donors of the cohort, an average of approximately 240,000 unique TCR beta nucleotide sequences per donor were sequenced, and 15% to 20% of those sequences were non-productive.

In total, about 650 healthy bone marrow donors made up the cohort. At the time of sampling, every cohort member was nominally healthy, though immune exposures that went unrecorded were likely present. The donor tested CMV seropositive and was one of the 289 seropositive cohort members. A peripheral blood sample was provided by each donor, and peripheral blood mononuclear cells were used for TCR beta sequencing. Genomic DNA extraction from the blood cell samples was performed with the Qiagen DNeasy Blood Extraction Kit. On the study overall, not on this receptor specifically: Approximately 16 rarely observed V segments, including chromosome 9 orphons, were excluded from the earlier analysis of about 600 of the donors because counts were too low. According to a later analysis, TCR association rates differed among HLA loci, with DRB1 alleles showing the most associated TCRs and HLA-C alleles showing the fewest. A later analysis found that HLA-associated TCR beta chains were more clonally expanded and had lower generation probabilities than equally common non-associated chains. Specific HLA alleles were associated with some 15,000 TCR beta sequences at a false discovery rate of 0.05 in a later analysis. For the cohort, immune exposure information was limited to CMV serostatus. Cytomegalovirus status was reported to be diagnosed by the classifier with high specificity and sensitivity in both the original and validation cohorts. In a later genetic analysis, fewer N-insertions in productive TCRs were reported among donors in an Asian-associated ancestry cluster than the roughly 700-donor mean. In a later genetic analysis, a missense DCLRE1C variant was associated with V-gene and J-gene trimming of TCR beta chains, and the association was replicated in an independent cohort. In an earlier analysis of more than 450 of the donors, most TCR beta V segments were observed in productive rearrangements about 87% or about 30% of the time, broadly matching IMGT annotations. According to a later analysis, parvovirus B19, influenza, CMV and Epstein-Barr virus appeared linked to several top co-occurrence clusters. Most TCR sequences were seen in very few donors, while some public TCRs were found in many individuals. Some IMGT-functional V segments, including TRBV6-2 and TRBV6-3, could not be told apart with the 87-base-pair reads, so those segments were excluded. The study listed 164 TCR beta chains as associated with cytomegalovirus. According to a later analysis, most CMV-associated TCR beta chains appeared to be HLA-restricted, and the HLA associations seemed to be driven largely by CMV exposure. A group of highly shared sequence variants was considered likely to be a technical artifact of the sequencing pipeline. Linkage disequilibrium might explain the correlated functional status among segregating V segments, but an unknown experimental factor could not be ruled out. Assigning TCR associations to individual alleles was difficult when HLA alleles, especially DR and DQ, strongly co-occurred. Sequencing depth was assumed to be roughly uniform across donors in the presence/absence analyses, though that assumption may not hold. A further reported finding was that TCR beta sequences accurately predicted the HLA-A and HLA-B alleles for most subjects in the first cohort. A few of the identified cytomegalovirus-associated TCR beta chains were confirmed in vitro to be specific for cytomegalovirus antigens. The authors suggested that the approach could potentially be extended to other disease states and immunological phenotypes. HLA typing was unavailable for some donors at each locus, so association tests used only the typed subset. Only TCR beta chains were sequenced in this cohort, and the absence of alpha or paired-chain data limited detectable features.

CDR1 and CDR2 were assigned from the germline V gene as MNHNS and SASEGT. V gives up 6 bases and J gives up 8 bases, and the segment between their germline ends measures 19 bases. Counted from cysteine to phenylalanine, this CDR3 has 14 amino acids. Here the CDR3 DNA is all that survives: 42 bases in frame from base 1. Library generation was performed with the immunoSEQ multiplex PCR assay. A mixture of 60 forward primers for TCR Vbeta segments and 13 reverse primers for TCR Jbeta segments was used in the multiplex PCR. The CDR3 region of rearranged TCR beta genes was amplified from genomic DNA with a multiplex PCR assay. The Illumina HiSeq System was used to sequence the amplified TCR beta libraries as 87-base-pair reads. As for the authors' bioinformatics: A later analysis counted some 80 million unique TCR beta chains across the 650 to 800 repertoires, and roughly 10 million of these chains were shared by at least two donors. Raw reads were error-corrected and collapsed into unique sequences with a nearest-neighbor algorithm that merged closely related sequences to remove PCR and sequencing errors. To assign V, D and J gene segments, CDR3 sequences were aligned to IMGT reference sequences. For a sequence to be retained, a match of at least six nucleotides to both a V gene segment and a J gene segment was required. A rearrangement was called productive if the CDR3 had no stop codons and remained in frame with V and J, and every other rearrangement was called non-productive. Following IMGT convention, CDR3 was defined as the stretch from the second conserved V-encoded cysteine up to the conserved J-encoded phenylalanine. The earlier analysis of 587 of the donors excluded sequences that lacked an unambiguous match to a single V gene segment. In an earlier analysis of approximately 500 of the donors, a V segment was called functional when productive rearrangements were above 56.7%, and segregating when the standard deviation between donors exceeded 5%. To diagnose cytomegalovirus status from the catalog of TCR beta chain sequences, a statistical classification framework was built. A later analysis assigned V and J genes by comparing TCR nucleotide sequences with IMGT/GENE-DB human TR gene sequences. The TCRdist pipeline was used in a later analysis to assign CDR3 sequences and most-parsimonious VDJ recombination scenarios. In a later analysis, each TCR beta chain was defined by its CDR3 amino acid sequence together with its V-gene family, and reads lacking a unique V-gene family were excluded. As a way to deal with suspected cross-contamination and a sequencing artifact, a later analysis dropped roughly 620 nucleotide sequences that were highly shared and had low generation probability. A later analysis calculated a clonal expansion index for each public chain from normalized within-repertoire ranks of inferred template counts. Generation probabilities in a later analysis came from a VDJ recombination model fitted to out-of-frame rearrangements, and those results were checked against IGoR. In a later analysis, hypergeometric tests were used to score TCR-TCR, TCR-HLA and TCR-CMV co-occurrence, with a repertoire-size bias correction applied to TCR pairs. To estimate false discovery rates, a later analysis permuted the HLA or CMV assignments 20 times. In a later analysis, co-occurring TCRs were grouped using DBSCAN, and TCRdist sequence similarity was added for clustering within HLA-allele-positive subsets. Co-occurrence clustering excluded repertoires with fewer than 30,000 or more than 120,000 public chains, plus five with anomalous nucleotide sharing. TCRdb retrieved this table from immuneACCESS and kept in-frame rearrangements only. Not all clones are present; in checked studies, unresolved V genes account for under half, and no reason is known for the remainder. V and J calls and clone size are given by that table; D and trimming were obtained from the DNA. This sample is represented by 130,000 or so clones; approximately 79% of them were singletons. Jointly, the top ten make up around 4.2% of the sample.

The sequenced sample was PBMCs. The receptor chain draws on TRBV6-1 and TRBJ1-2, and TRBD1 may be the D gene, going by 5 matching bases. The clonotype originates from a man in his forties or fifties in good health and CMV-seropositive. The CDR3 protein is CASSPSGGAVGYTF. The sequenced DNA: TGTGCCAGCAGCCCGAGCGGGGGAGCGGTAGGCTACACCTTC.